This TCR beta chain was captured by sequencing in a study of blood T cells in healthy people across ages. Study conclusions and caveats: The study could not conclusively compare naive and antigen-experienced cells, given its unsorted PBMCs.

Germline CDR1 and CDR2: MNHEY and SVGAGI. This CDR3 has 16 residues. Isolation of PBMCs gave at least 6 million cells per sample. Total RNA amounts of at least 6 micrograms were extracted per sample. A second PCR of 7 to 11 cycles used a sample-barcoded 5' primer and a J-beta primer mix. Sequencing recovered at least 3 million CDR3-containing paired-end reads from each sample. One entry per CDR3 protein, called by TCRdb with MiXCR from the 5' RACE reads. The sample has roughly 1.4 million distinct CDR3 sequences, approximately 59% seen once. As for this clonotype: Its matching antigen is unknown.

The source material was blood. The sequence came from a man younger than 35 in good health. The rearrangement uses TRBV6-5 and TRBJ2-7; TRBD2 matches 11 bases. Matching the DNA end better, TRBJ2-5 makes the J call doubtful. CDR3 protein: CASSLTSGGFRETQYF. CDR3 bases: TGTGCCAGCAGCCTCACTAGCGGGGGTTTTCGAGAGACCCAGTACTTC.